This T cell receptor beta chain came from a study of blood T cell repertoires in COVID-19. Across the whole study: Sites in the United States, Italy and Spain provided acute and convalescent COVID-19 samples.

Authors' data handling: Researchers report that nucleated cell counts were estimated from reference gene primer amplification. Data came from immunoSEQ multiplex PCR; TCRdb stores just in-frame clones and leaves some out. Clonal size and the V and J genes are those of that table, whereas D and trimming came from the DNA. The data show a few hundred thousand clones, about 88% seen once. The V gene end was trimmed by 4 bases and the J gene end by 0 bases; junction bases not matched to a gene: 5. From germline, CDR1 is SGHRS and CDR2 YFSETQ. The CDR3 covers 15 residues. Donors were grouped by their self-reported clinical history.

The specimen sequenced was PBMCs or T cells enriched from blood (not recorded which). This clonotype was obtained from a woman between 18 and 29 years old who had been exposed to COVID-19. The rearrangement joins TRBV5-1 to TRBJ2-3; 7 bases map to TRBD2. CDR3: CASSESGTSTDTQYF. CDR3 nucleotide sequence: TGCGCCAGCAGCGAGAGCGGGACTAGCACAGATACGCAGTATTTT.